This T cell receptor (beta chain) was sequenced for a study of PD-L1 blockade in urothelial cancer. Across the whole study: Male patients with bladder-origin urothelial cancer numbered most of the 29.

Time point specified: peripheral blood 6 weeks after treatment start. Each patient gave between 1 and 8 samples, pretreatment and on-treatment. On this clone itself: What it binds is unknown.

Assay: immunoSEQ multiplex PCR; the TCRdb copy retains only in-frame clones and omits some. The sample carries 100,000 to 150,000 clones, about 82% recorded once. Study-wide findings and caveats: Better survival was forecast by a pretreatment blood TCR clonality below the median.

CDR1 ENHRY and CDR2 SYGVKD come from the germline V gene. This CDR3 comprises 15 residues. Trimming shortened V by 6 bases and J by 0 bases, and 9 bases separated the two germline ends. This chain joins TRBV10-3 and TRBJ1-6; D is unclear. This specimen consisted of PBMCs, obtained around atezolizumab (anti-PD-L1) treatment. This clonotype originated in a man in his fifties or sixties with urothelial cancer. The CDR3 DNA sequence: TGTGCCATCAGATACGGGGACTCCTATAATTCACCCCTCCACTTT. It codes for CAIRYGDSYNSPLHF.